This T cell receptor (beta chain) is drawn from a study of CD8 T cells in Susac syndrome. V was shortened by 2 bases and J by 10 bases, with 12 bases between the two germline ends. Germline V gene data show CDR1 as MDHEN and CDR2 as SYDVKM. The CDR3 spans 14 residues. Random-hexamer reverse transcription was applied to roughly 0.5 to 1 ug RNA. TCR beta CDR3 was amplified by immunoSEQ multiplex PCR. This amplification extended across 54 Vbeta and 13 Jbeta segments. TCRdb reprocessed the immunoSEQ multiplex PCR reads with MiXCR, giving one entry per CDR3 protein. The sample carries hundreds of thousands of distinct CDR3 sequences, approximately 94% recorded once. In contrast to the negatively isolated CD8+ and CD4+ T cells, TEMRA cells were FACS-enriched.

Sequencing used CD4+ T cells from PBMCs. The V gene is TRBV28, the J gene TRBJ1-6; D uncertain. This receptor was taken from a human donor with Susac syndrome. CDR3 sequence (DNA): TGTGCCAGCAGTTTAAATTGGGAAGGATCACCCCTCCACTTT. It specifies CASSLNWEGSPLHF.